This entry features one T cell receptor beta chain sequence. Other DNA sequences in this sample translate to the same CDR3. The method was immunoSEQ multiplex PCR; TCRdb's version includes in-frame clones alone and lacks a portion of them. The repertoire holds around 750,000 clones, with approximately 79% as singletons. The germline V and J ends were trimmed by 2 bases and 0 bases, with 7 bases remaining between them. Germline loops: CDR1 KGHSH, CDR2 LQKENI. The length of the CDR3 is 14 residues. The sample comes from a study of shared clonotypes between healthy human individuals. This chain connects TRBV18 to TRBJ1-1; no clear D. The specimen was memory CD4+ T cells sorted from blood. Subset in this sample: CD45RA-negative fraction. The source of this sequence is a woman in her 30s in good health. CDR3: CASSPSSVNTEAFF. CDR3 nucleotides: TGTGCCAGCTCACCATCGTCGGTGAACACTGAAGCTTTCTTT.